This TCR beta chain was recorded in a study of tumor-infiltrating lymphocytes in localized non-small cell lung cancer. Repertoires were generated with immunoSEQ multiplex PCR, while TCRdb's copy carries only in-frame clones and drops some. The sample has approximately 8,000 clones, over 60% seen once. Study outcomes and limitations: No link was found between tumor T-cell fraction and recurrence-free survival. Only some patients had TCR sequencing, depending on available tissue. Each assay used a separate piece of the same tissue.

Germline V gene lookup returns CDR1 MGHRA and CDR2 YSYEKL. The germline V and J ends were trimmed by 0 bases and 0 bases, with 13 bases remaining between them. The length of the CDR3 is 17 residues. Regarding this clone: The antigen is undetermined.

The sequence came from a human donor with non-small cell lung cancer. This chain links TRBV4-1 with TRBJ2-3, with D maybe TRBD1 (5 bases). Sequences were obtained from lung tumor tissue. The CDR3 loop is CASSQDPQGASTDTQYF. In DNA form, the CDR3 reads TGCGCCAGCAGCCAAGATCCCCAGGGCGCTAGCACAGATACGCAGTATTTT.